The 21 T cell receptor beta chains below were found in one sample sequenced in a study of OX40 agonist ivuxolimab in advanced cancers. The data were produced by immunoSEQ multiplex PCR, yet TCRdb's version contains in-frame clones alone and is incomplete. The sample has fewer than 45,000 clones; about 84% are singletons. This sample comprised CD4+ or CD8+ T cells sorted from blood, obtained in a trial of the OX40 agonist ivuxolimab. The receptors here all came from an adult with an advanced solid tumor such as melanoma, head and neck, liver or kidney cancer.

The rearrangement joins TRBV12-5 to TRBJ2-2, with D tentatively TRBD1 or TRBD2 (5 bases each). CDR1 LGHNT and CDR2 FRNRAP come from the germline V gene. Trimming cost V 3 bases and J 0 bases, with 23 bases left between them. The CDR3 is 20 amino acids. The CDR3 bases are TGTGCTAGTGGTTTCCTTGTAGGGCAGGGACGGTTCACGAACACCGGGGAGCTGTTTTTT. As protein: CASGFLVGQGRFTNTGELFF. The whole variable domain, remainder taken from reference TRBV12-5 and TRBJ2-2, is DARVTQTPRHKVTEMGQEVTMRCQPILGHNTVFWYRQTMMQGLELLAYFRNRAPLDDSGMPKDRFSAEMPDATLATLKIQPSEPRDSAVYFCASGFLVGQGRFTNTGELFFGEGSRLTVL.

Written as DNA, the CDR3 is TGTGCCAGCAGTTACGAGGGTGAGGGCTATGGCTACACCTTC. Translated, it gives CASSYEGEGYGYTF. The chain carries TRBV6-6 and TRBJ1-2; D not certain. CDR3 length: 14 amino acids. Germline V CDR1 and CDR2: MNHNY, SVGAGI (reference sequence). Trimming took 2 bases from V and 4 from J, leaving 11 bases between them.

The CDR3 DNA sequence: TGCGCCAGCAGCCAAGATAGGAGGAGGGGACCAGAGGATGAGCAGTTCTTC. This codes for CASSQDRRRGPEDEQFF. The gene calls are TRBV4-3 and TRBJ2-1; possible D gene TRBD2, 6 bases. Germline loops: CDR1 LGHNA, CDR2 YSLEER. V was pared by 0 bases and J by 8 bases, with 20 bases between. The CDR3 sequence is 17 residues long.

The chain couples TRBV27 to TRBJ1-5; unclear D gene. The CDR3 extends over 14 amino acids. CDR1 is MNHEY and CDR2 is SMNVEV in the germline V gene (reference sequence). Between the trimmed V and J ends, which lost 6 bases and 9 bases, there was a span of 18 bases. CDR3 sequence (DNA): TGTGCCAGCAGAAGCGGCGGGAACCTTGGGCCCCAGCATTTT. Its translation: CASRSGGNLGPQHF.

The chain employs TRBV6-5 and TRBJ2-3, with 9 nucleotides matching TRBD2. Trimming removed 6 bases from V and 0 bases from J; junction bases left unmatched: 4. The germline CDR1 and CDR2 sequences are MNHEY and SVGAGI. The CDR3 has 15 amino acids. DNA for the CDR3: TGTGCCAGCAGGCTTGGGACTAGCAGCACAGATACGCAGTATTTT. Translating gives CASRLGTSSTDTQYF.

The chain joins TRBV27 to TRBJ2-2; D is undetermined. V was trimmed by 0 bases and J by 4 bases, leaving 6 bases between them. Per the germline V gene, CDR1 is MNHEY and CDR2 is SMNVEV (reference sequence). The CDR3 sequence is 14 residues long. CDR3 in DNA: TGTGCCAGCAGTTTATCGTTGAGCACCGGGGAGCTGTTTTTT. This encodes CASSLSLSTGELFF.

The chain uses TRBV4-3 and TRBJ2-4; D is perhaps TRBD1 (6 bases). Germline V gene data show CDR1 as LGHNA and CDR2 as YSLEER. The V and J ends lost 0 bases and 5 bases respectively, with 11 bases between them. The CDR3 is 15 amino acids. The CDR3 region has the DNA TGCGCCAGCAGCCAAGAAGGGACACTAGAAAACATTCAGTACTTC. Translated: CASSQEGTLENIQYF.

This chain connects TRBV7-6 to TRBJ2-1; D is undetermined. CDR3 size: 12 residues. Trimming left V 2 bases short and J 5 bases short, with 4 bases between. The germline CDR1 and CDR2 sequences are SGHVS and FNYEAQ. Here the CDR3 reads CASSLLNNEQFF. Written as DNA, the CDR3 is TGTGCCAGCAGCTTACTGAACAATGAGCAGTTCTTC. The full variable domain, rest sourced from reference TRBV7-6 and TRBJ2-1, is GAGVSQSPRYKVTKRGQDVALRCDPISGHVSLYWYRQALGQGPEFLTYFNYEAQQDKSGLPNDRFSAERPEGSISTLTIQRTEQRDSAMYRCASSLLNNEQFFGPGTRLTVL.

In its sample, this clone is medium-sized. This CDR3 is CASSQIPLNTEAFF. The CDR3 DNA follows: TGTGCCAGCAGCCAAATACCCCTGAACACTGAAGCTTTCTTT. This chain links TRBV4-2 with TRBJ1-1, with D unresolved. Per germline, CDR1 LGHNA and CDR2 YNFKEQ. Trimming removed 2 bases at V and 0 bases at J, with 7 bases between. This CDR3 has 14 amino acids.

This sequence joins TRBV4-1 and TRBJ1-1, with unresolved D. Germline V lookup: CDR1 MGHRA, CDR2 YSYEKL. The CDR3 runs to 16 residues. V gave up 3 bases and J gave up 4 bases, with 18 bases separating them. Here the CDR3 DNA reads TGCGCCAGCAGCCATGCCCCTGACATGGCGGGCACTGAAGCTTTCTTT. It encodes CASSHAPDMAGTEAFF.

The CDR3 nucleotides are TGTGCCAGCAGCTTAGCAGGCCGGTTATCCTACGAGCAGTACTTC. Its protein is CASSLAGRLSYEQYF. The chain has TRBV7-2 and TRBJ2-7; no definite D call. The CDR3 has 15 residues. V dropped 0 bases and J dropped 1 base, with 10 bases sitting between them. The germline gives CDR1 SGHTA, CDR2 FQGNSA. The entire variable domain, with the rest obtained from reference TRBV7-2 and TRBJ2-7, is as follows: GAGVSQSPSNKVTEKGKDVELRCDPISGHTALYWYRQSLGQGLEFLIYFQGNSAPDKSGLPSDRFSAERTGGSVSTLTIQRTQQEDSAVYLCASSLAGRLSYEQYFGPGTRLTVT.

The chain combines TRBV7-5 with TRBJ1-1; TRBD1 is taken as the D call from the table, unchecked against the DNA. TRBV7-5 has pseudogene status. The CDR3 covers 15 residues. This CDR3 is CARSATYREGGEAFF. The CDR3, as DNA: TGTGCCAGAAGCGCGACCTACAGGGAAGGGGGTGAAGCTTTCTTT.

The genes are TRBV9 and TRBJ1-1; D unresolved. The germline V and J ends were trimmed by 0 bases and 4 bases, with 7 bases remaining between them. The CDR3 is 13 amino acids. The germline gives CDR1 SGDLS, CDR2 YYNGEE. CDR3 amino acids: CASSVVEGTEAFF. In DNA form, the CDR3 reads TGTGCCAGCAGCGTAGTCGAGGGCACTGAAGCTTTCTTT.

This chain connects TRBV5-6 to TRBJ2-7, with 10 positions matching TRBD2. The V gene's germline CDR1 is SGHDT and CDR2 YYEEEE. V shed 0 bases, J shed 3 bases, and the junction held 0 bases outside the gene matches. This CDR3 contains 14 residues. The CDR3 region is CASSLGTSGYEQYF. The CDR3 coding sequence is TGTGCCAGCAGCTTGGGGACTAGCGGCTACGAGCAGTACTTC.

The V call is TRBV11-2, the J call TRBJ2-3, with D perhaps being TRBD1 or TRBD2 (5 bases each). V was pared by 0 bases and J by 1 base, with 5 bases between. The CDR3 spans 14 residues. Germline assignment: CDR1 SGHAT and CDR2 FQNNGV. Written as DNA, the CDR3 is TGTGCCAGCAGCTTAGAGGGGGGCACAGATACGCAGTATTTT. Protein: CASSLEGGTDTQYF.

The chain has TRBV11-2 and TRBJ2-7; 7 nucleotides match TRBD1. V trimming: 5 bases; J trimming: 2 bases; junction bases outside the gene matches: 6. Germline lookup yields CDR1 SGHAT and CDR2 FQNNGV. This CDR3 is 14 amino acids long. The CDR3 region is CASSPRTGAYEQYF. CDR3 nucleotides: TGTGCCAGCAGCCCGCGGACAGGAGCCTACGAGCAGTACTTC.

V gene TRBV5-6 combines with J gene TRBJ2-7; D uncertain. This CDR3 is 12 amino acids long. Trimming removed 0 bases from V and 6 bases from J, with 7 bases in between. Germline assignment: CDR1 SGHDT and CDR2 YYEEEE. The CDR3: CASSLGTGEQYF. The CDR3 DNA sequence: TGTGCCAGCAGCTTGGGAACTGGCGAGCAGTACTTC.

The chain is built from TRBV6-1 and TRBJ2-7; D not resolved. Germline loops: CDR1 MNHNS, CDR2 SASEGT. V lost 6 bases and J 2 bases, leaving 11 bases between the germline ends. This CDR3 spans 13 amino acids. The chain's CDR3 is CASSHGPTYEQYF. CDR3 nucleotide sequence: TGTGCCAGCAGCCACGGGCCGACCTACGAGCAGTACTTC.

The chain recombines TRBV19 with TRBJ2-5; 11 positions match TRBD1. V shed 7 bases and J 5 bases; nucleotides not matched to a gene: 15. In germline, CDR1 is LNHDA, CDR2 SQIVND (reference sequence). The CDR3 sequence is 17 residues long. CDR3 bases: TGTGCCAGTACCGGCTCCGGCGGGACAGGGGGAGGTGAGACCCAGTACTTC. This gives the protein CASTGSGGTGGGETQYF.

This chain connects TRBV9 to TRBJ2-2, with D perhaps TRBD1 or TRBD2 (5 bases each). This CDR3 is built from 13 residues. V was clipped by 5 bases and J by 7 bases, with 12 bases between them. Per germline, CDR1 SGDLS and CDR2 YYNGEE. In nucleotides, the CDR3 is TGTGCCAGCAGAAGTGGGGGTCACGGGGAGCTGTTTTTT. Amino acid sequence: CASRSGGHGELFF. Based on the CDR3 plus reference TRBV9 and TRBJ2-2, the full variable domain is DSGVTQTPKHLITATGQRVTLRCSPRSGDLSVYWYQQSLDQGLQFLIQYYNGEERAKGNILERFSAQQFPDLHSELNLSSLELGDSALYFCASRSGGHGELFFGEGSRLTVL.

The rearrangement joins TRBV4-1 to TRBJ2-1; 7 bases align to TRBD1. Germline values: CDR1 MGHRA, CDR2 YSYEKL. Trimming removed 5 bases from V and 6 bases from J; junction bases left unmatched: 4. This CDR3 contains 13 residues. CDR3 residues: CASSSGTVNEQFF. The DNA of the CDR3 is TGCGCCAGCAGCTCCGGGACAGTCAATGAGCAGTTCTTC.